This T cell receptor (beta chain) was found in a study of T cell repertoires in cytomegalovirus infection. Turning to the study itself: The study used recently identified HLA-C-restricted and well-studied HLA-B-restricted CMV epitopes. Evidence of both CMV infection and a matching HLA type came from public TCR beta signatures. Study-wide results and caveats: HLA-C-restricted CMV-specific TCR beta clonotypes were dominant in the ex vivo response. Using cumulative public TCR beta family frequency, the authors identified those who carried CMV together with the relevant HLA.

TCRdb used MiXCR to reprocess the reads, holding one entry per CDR3 protein. The data contain about 500,000 distinct CDR3 sequences, roughly a third of them seen just once; the ten biggest clones take up roughly 15%. Germline assignment: CDR1 MNHEY and CDR2 SVGEGT. The V end lost 2 bases, the J end lost 2 bases, and 11 bases lay between the germline ends. The length of the CDR3 is 15 residues. For this clonotype: What it binds is unknown.

This sequence originates from a human donor in good health (CMV status not recorded). Some clones in this sample may be carry-over from other donors' samples. The rearrangement links TRBV6-2 or TRBV6-3 to TRBJ2-3, with TRBD2 as a possible D gene (6 bases). Sequencing was performed on cultured PBMCs, taken from culture after CMV antigen stimulation. CDR3 residues: CASSYGRRVTDTQYF. In DNA, the CDR3 is TGTGCCAGCAGTTACGGACGGAGGGTCACAGATACGCAGTATTTT.